Following are 27 T cell receptor beta chains from one sample sequenced in a study of blood T cell repertoires in COVID-19. Assay used: immunoSEQ multiplex PCR; TCRdb lists only in-frame clones, some missing. The sample yields under 200,000 clones, 80% to 90% seen once. Sequenced sample: peripheral blood. These receptors were obtained from a woman aged 55-69 years who had recovered from COVID-19.

CDR3 protein: CASSRQRDNEQFF. In DNA form, the CDR3 reads TGTGCCAGCAGCCGCCAGAGGGACAATGAGCAGTTCTTC. The chain uses TRBV7-9 and TRBJ2-1; D is perhaps TRBD2 (5 bases). Germline CDR1 reads SEHNR; CDR2 reads FQNEAQ (reference sequence). V lost 5 bases and J lost 5, with 10 bases in between. This CDR3 contains 13 residues.

The chain links TRBV2 to TRBJ2-3; tentatively, D is TRBD2 (5 bases). The V gene lost 6 bases and the J gene lost 5 bases, with 9 bases spanning the gap. The CDR3 consists of 12 residues. Germline V gives CDR1 SNHLY, CDR2 FYNNEI. The CDR3 is CASRSGRDTQYF. In DNA, the CDR3 is TGTGCCAGCAGATCGGGGAGAGATACGCAGTATTTT.

The V gene is TRBV7-2, the J gene TRBJ1-3; D gene uncertain. The V and J ends lost 4 bases and 8 bases respectively, with 12 bases between them. Germline loops: CDR1 SGHTA, CDR2 FQGNSA. The CDR3 is 13 residues long. CDR3 in DNA: TGTGCCAGCAGCTCCTACCGCGCTGACACCATATATTTT. Its translation: CASSSYRADTIYF.

In DNA, the CDR3 is TGTGCCAGCAGCTTAGTTCAGTCTAACTATGGCTACACCTTC. This codes for CASSLVQSNYGYTF. The chain has TRBV7-6 and TRBJ1-2; D gene ambiguous. V lost 1 base and J 0 bases, leaving 6 bases between the germline ends. This CDR3 comprises 14 residues. Germline loops: CDR1 SGHVS, CDR2 FNYEAQ.

V and J are TRBV18 and TRBJ1-3, with 9 bases matching TRBD1. Trimming removed 3 bases from V and 3 bases from J; junction bases left unmatched: 3. Germline V gene lookup returns CDR1 KGHSH and CDR2 LQKENI. The CDR3 consists of 15 residues. The DNA for the CDR3 is TGTGCCAGCTCACCGGGACAGGGCTTTGGAAACACCATATATTTT. This sequence encodes CASSPGQGFGNTIYF.

The chain joins TRBV6-1 to TRBJ1-6; D is possibly TRBD1 (5 bases). V gave up 3 bases and J gave up 10 bases, with 16 bases separating them. Looked up from germline, CDR1 is MNHNS and CDR2 is SASEGT. The length of the CDR3 is 15 residues. CDR3 protein: CASSEGGGVRSPLHF. CDR3 DNA: TGTGCCAGCAGTGAGGGGGGGGGTGTCCGCTCACCCCTCCACTTT.

The V call is TRBV19, the J call TRBJ1-5; no clear D gene. In germline, CDR1 is LNHDA, CDR2 SQIVND (reference sequence). The CDR3 has 15 amino acids. V lost 5 bases to trimming and J lost 0 bases, with 11 bases between them. This CDR3 is CASSSAHSSNQPQHF. The CDR3 DNA reads TGTGCCAGTAGTTCAGCTCACAGTAGCAATCAGCCCCAGCATTTT.

This chain uses TRBV7-3 with TRBJ2-3; 8 bases map to TRBD2. After removal of 5 bases from V and 5 bases from J, the junction contained 9 bases not matched to a gene. The germline CDR1 and CDR2 sequences are SGHTA and FQGTGA. The CDR3 spans 15 residues. CDR3 in DNA: TGTGCCAGCAGCCTTGCGAGCGGGAGAGGAGATACGCAGTATTTT. Its translation is CASSLASGRGDTQYF.

CDR3 sequence (DNA): TGTGCCAGCAGCTTAGGGGGCCCTAATGAAAAACTGTTTTTT. It translates to CASSLGGPNEKLFF. This rearrangement joins TRBV11-2 to TRBJ1-4; perhaps TRBD1 as D (5 bases). Per the germline V gene, CDR1 is SGHAT and CDR2 is FQNNGV. The CDR3 length is 14 residues. Trimming cost V 1 base and J 3 bases, with 6 bases left between them.

This clone has more than one count but fewer than ten. The chain carries TRBV27 and TRBJ1-5, with 10 nucleotides matching TRBD1. V lost 3 bases, J lost 6 bases, and 8 bases stayed unmatched. Germline loops: CDR1 MNHEY, CDR2 SMNVEV (reference sequence). CDR3 length: 16 amino acids. The DNA for the CDR3 is TGTGCCAGCAGTTTCCGTGACAGGGGGCTTTTTCAGCCCCAGCATTTT. This gives the protein CASSFRDRGLFQPQHF.

This clone was picked up a small number of times. The rearrangement uses TRBV5-1 and TRBJ1-1; D is uncertain. The CDR3 consists of 15 residues. CDR1 is SGHRS, CDR2 YFSETQ, per germline. Trimming stripped 1 base from V and 5 bases from J, with 15 bases between. The CDR3 bases are TGCGCCAGCAGCTTGAGCCCGGCCGCCGGGACTGAAGCTTTCTTT. Residues: CASSLSPAAGTEAFF.

The chain carries TRBV30 and TRBJ2-7; 8 nucleotides line up with TRBD2. Trimming removed 3 bases from V and 6 bases from J; junction bases left unmatched: 7. Germline V gene lookup returns CDR1 GTSNPN and CDR2 SVGIG (reference sequence). CDR3 length: 13 residues. In DNA form, the CDR3 reads TGTGCCTGGAGCGGGGGGGCCTTTGGCGAGCAGTACTTC. As protein: CAWSGGAFGEQYF. Using reference TRBV30 and TRBJ2-7 for the parts outside the CDR3, the full variable domain is SQTIHQWPATLVQPVGSPLSLECTVEGTSNPNLYWYRQAAGRGLQLLFYSVGIGQISSEVPQNLSASRPQDRQFILSSKKLLLSDSGFYLCAWSGGAFGEQYFGPGTRLTVT.

This chain connects TRBV5-1 to TRBJ1-2; D gene ambiguous. Per the germline V gene, CDR1 is SGHRS and CDR2 is YFSETQ. V was trimmed by 7 bases and J by 4 bases, leaving 17 bases between them. The CDR3 has 14 residues. CDR3 DNA sequence: TGCGCCAGCGCGGAGGCGGAGGAGGGCTATGGCTACACCTTC. Protein sequence: CASAEAEEGYGYTF.

V gene TRBV6-2 or TRBV6-3 combines with J gene TRBJ2-6, with D unclear. The CDR3 extends over 14 amino acids. Trimming removed 4 bases from V and 0 bases from J, with 4 bases in between. In germline, CDR1 is MNHEY, CDR2 SVGEGT. This CDR3 reads CASSSGSGANVLTF. In DNA, the CDR3 is TGTGCCAGCAGTTCGGGCTCTGGGGCCAACGTCCTGACTTTC.

DNA for the CDR3: TGCGCCAGCAGCCAGGGAGGTTACGGTGAAGCTTTCTTT. Translation: CASSQGGYGEAFF. The gene calls are TRBV5-1 and TRBJ1-1; a weak D match, TRBD1 (5 bases). Germline V gene lookup returns CDR1 SGHRS and CDR2 YFSETQ. The CDR3 totals 13 residues. With 4 bases removed from V and 7 bases from J, the gap between germline ends came to 14 bases.

This clone was detected once. The gene calls are TRBV6-5 and TRBJ1-1; no clear D. Germline V gene sequence: CDR1 MNHEY, CDR2 SVGAGI. The CDR3 has 14 residues. Deletions cut 0 bases from V and 5 bases from J, with 10 bases between. CDR3 bases: TGTGCCAGCAGTTACTCGCTGGCTCAAACTGAAGCTTTCTTT. Translating it yields CASSYSLAQTEAFF.

This clone has only one observation. This sequence joins TRBV2 and TRBJ2-5; 7 nucleotides match TRBD2. This CDR3 spans 17 amino acids. Trimming removed 7 bases from V and 3 bases from J; junction bases left unmatched: 17. Germline assignment: CDR1 SNHLY and CDR2 FYNNEI. The CDR3 spells CASTRLRAGRDKETQYF. DNA for the CDR3: TGTGCCAGCACCCGCCTAAGAGCGGGGAGAGACAAAGAGACCCAGTACTTC.

This chain joins TRBV28 and TRBJ1-2; TRBD1 matches at 7 bases. Germline-derived CDR1 and CDR2 are MDHEN and SYDVKM. This CDR3 is 16 amino acids long. After removal of 5 bases from V and 3 bases from J, the junction contained 12 bases not matched to a gene. The CDR3 bases are TGTGCCAGCAGTGAGACAGGGTCCCTCGTGGACTATGGCTACACCTTC. Translating gives CASSETGSLVDYGYTF.

J is TRBJ1-2 and V is TRBV5-1; the D is unclear. CDR1 is SGHRS and CDR2 is YFSETQ in the germline V gene. V was trimmed by 3 bases and J by 2 bases, leaving 11 bases between them. The CDR3 extends over 14 amino acids. CDR3 coding DNA: TGCGCCAGCAGCTGGAAGGCGGTGAACTATGGCTACACCTTC. Translated: CASSWKAVNYGYTF.

The rearrangement links TRBV2 to TRBJ1-5; possibly TRBD1 for D (5 bases). Germline V gene sequence: CDR1 SNHLY, CDR2 FYNNEI. Trimming removed 6 bases from V and 3 bases from J, with 9 bases in between. The CDR3 loop spans 13 amino acids. DNA for the CDR3: TGTGCCAGCAGATCGGACACCAATCAGCCCCAGCATTTT. Translated: CASRSDTNQPQHF.

The chain recombines TRBV6-5 with TRBJ2-2; the D gene is possibly TRBD1 (6 bases). Germline loops: CDR1 MNHEY, CDR2 SVGAGI. V was shortened by 6 bases and J by 0 bases, with 11 bases between the two germline ends. The CDR3 spans 15 residues. Here the CDR3 DNA reads TGTGCCAGCAGGCCAGGGGTAGCGAACACCGGGGAGCTGTTTTTT. This gives the protein CASRPGVANTGELFF.

The chain combines TRBV6-5 with TRBJ2-5; tentative D call: TRBD2 (7 bases). From germline, CDR1 is MNHEY and CDR2 SVGAGI. The CDR3 has 12 amino acids. V was cut by 6 bases and J by 5 bases, with 10 bases left in between. CDR3 amino acids: CASRGRGETQYF. CDR3 nucleotide sequence: TGTGCCAGCAGGGGGAGGGGGGAGACCCAGTACTTC.

J is TRBJ2-5 and V is TRBV5-1, with TRBD1 matching over 7 bases. V lost 4 bases and J lost 3; bases outside the gene matches: 6. The CDR3 is 14 amino acids. Germline-derived CDR1 and CDR2 are SGHRS and YFSETQ. The CDR3: CASSPGTAKETQYF. CDR3 DNA sequence: TGCGCCAGCAGCCCGGGGACAGCAAAAGAGACCCAGTACTTC.

The gene calls are TRBV6-1 and TRBJ1-4; 7 nucleotides agree with TRBD1. The CDR3 length is 15 residues. Germline trimming cut 3 bases from V and 4 bases from J; bases unmatched to any gene: 5. The germline V gene has CDR1 MNHNS and CDR2 SASEGT. Written as DNA, the CDR3 is TGTGCCAGCAGTGACCGGGACAGCCTTAATGAAAAACTGTTTTTT. This gives the protein CASSDRDSLNEKLFF.

J is TRBJ1-4 and V is TRBV11-2, with 9 bases aligning to TRBD1. The junction had 8 bases not matched to a gene; V was cut back by 5 bases and J by 7 bases. CDR1 is SGHAT, CDR2 FQNNGV, per germline. CDR3 length: 15 amino acids. The CDR3 DNA sequence: TGTGCCAGCAGCCGGGGACAGGGAGGGTTTGAAAAACTGTTTTTT. Its protein is CASSRGQGGFEKLFF.

The CDR3 nucleotides read TGTGCCAGCAGATCCAGGGAGACCCAGTACTTC. Translating gives CASRSRETQYF. This chain connects TRBV6-5 to TRBJ2-5; D is unclear. The CDR3 extends over 11 amino acids. Trimming stripped 6 bases from V and 5 bases from J, with 7 bases between. Germline V gene sequence: CDR1 MNHEY, CDR2 SVGAGI.

This rearrangement joins TRBV19 to TRBJ1-4, with a possible D match to TRBD1 (6 bases). This CDR3 has 14 residues. Germline V gene data show CDR1 as LNHDA and CDR2 as SQIVND (reference sequence). V dropped 6 bases and J dropped 8 bases, with 16 bases sitting between them. The CDR3 here is CASRPLQGREKLFF. The CDR3 bases are TGTGCCAGTAGGCCCCTACAGGGTCGCGAAAAACTGTTTTTT.